The 18 T cell receptor beta chains listed next were all sequenced from one sample in a study of human T cells and chemical hapten exposure (dated by TCRdb to the early 2020s). Libraries were constructed by RACE. Sequencing was performed on a NextSeq 500. Through fastp at Q25 and MiXCR, TCRdb rebuilt clones from the public reads, retaining in-frame beta chains. Rows with one shared CDR3 protein collapse into an entry with the most common genes and DNA. The sample table records under 90,000 distinct CDR3 sequences; over 6.5% of these occur just once. Of the sample, roughly 1.4% falls within the top ten clones. The time point label on this specimen signifies: healthy volunteer bleed at 6 weeks. Total RNA was extracted from unfractionated whole blood that had been collected in Tempus Blood RNA tubes. Material for sequencing was whole blood. All receptors derive from a male donor in good health. Some clones in this sample may be carry-over from other donors' samples.

In this sample, this clonotype turned up many times. CDR3 DNA: TGTGCCAGCAGCCAAGTTTCCAGGGGATACGAGCAGTACTTC. Translating it yields CASSQVSRGYEQYF. The genes are TRBV3-1 and TRBJ2-7; D is perhaps TRBD1 (6 bases). Deletions cut 1 base from V and 4 bases from J, with 11 bases between. The germline gives CDR1 LGHDT, CDR2 YNNKEL (reference sequence). The CDR3 loop spans 14 amino acids.

This clonotype was observed a handful of times. The genes are TRBV3-1 and TRBJ1-1, with 9 nucleotides matching TRBD1. Germline V gives CDR1 LGHDT, CDR2 YNNKEL (reference sequence). The V and J ends lost 3 bases and 8 bases, in that order; junction bases with no gene match: 4. The CDR3 length is 13 residues. The CDR3 loop reads CASSQRDRVEAFF. The CDR3, as DNA: TGTGCCAGCAGCCAGAGGGACAGGGTAGAAGCTTTCTTT.

The chain is built from TRBV5-1 and TRBJ2-3; 7 bases map to TRBD1. There are 16 residues in the CDR3. CDR1 is SGHRS, CDR2 YFSETQ, per germline. V lost 4 bases and J lost 2; bases outside the gene matches: 10. CDR3 bases: TGCGCCAGCAGCAAATCGACAGGGTCCAACACAGATACGCAGTATTTT. This encodes CASSKSTGSNTDTQYF. Full variable domain (missing parts from reference TRBV5-1 and TRBJ2-3): KAGVTQTPRYLIKTRGQQVTLSCSPISGHRSVSWYQQTPGQGLQFLFEYFSETQRNKGNFPGRFSGRQFSNSRSEMNVSTLELGDSALYLCASSKSTGSNTDTQYFGPGTRLTVL.

The V and J genes are TRBV12-5 and TRBJ1-1, with a possible D match to TRBD1 (5 bases). Germline lookup yields CDR1 LGHNT and CDR2 FRNRAP. The CDR3 has 17 residues. Between the trimmed V and J ends, which lost 7 bases and 3 bases, there was a span of 24 bases. The chain's CDR3 is CASAKRGGRLLHTEAFF. CDR3 sequence (DNA): TGTGCTAGTGCCAAGAGGGGAGGCAGGCTGCTTCACACTGAAGCTTTCTTT. The variable domain in full, completed from reference TRBV12-5 and TRBJ1-1, reads DARVTQTPRHKVTEMGQEVTMRCQPILGHNTVFWYRQTMMQGLELLAYFRNRAPLDDSGMPKDRFSAEMPDATLATLKIQPSEPRDSAVYFCASAKRGGRLLHTEAFFGQGTRLTVV.

This clonotype was observed a handful of times. This chain connects TRBV7-8 to TRBJ2-7, with D perhaps TRBD2 (6 bases). V lost 5 bases, J lost 1 base, and 12 bases lay in between. The CDR3 is 14 amino acids. Germline V lookup: CDR1 SGHVS, CDR2 FQNEAQ. The CDR3 protein is CASSRTGLSYEQYF. The CDR3 DNA is TGTGCCAGCAGCCGAACCGGACTATCCTACGAGCAGTACTTC. Full variable domain (outside the CDR3, taken from reference TRBV7-8 and TRBJ2-7): GAGVSQSPRYKVAKRGQDVALRCDPISGHVSLFWYQQALGQGPEFLTYFQNEAQLDKSGLPSDRFFAERPEGSVSTLKIQRTQQEDSAVYLCASSRTGLSYEQYFGPGTRLTVT.

This clonotype was detected a few times. The chain links TRBV15 to TRBJ2-1; 9 bases are shared with TRBD1. The CDR3 totals 15 residues. Germline V gives CDR1 LNHNV, CDR2 YYDKDF (reference sequence). Germline trimming cut 3 bases from V and 7 bases from J; bases unmatched to any gene: 7. CDR3 nucleotides: TGTGCCACCAGCAGCAGACAGGGGGAGTGGAATGAGCAGTTCTTC. Its protein product is CATSSRQGEWNEQFF.

This clonotype showed up just a few times. The rearrangement joins TRBV9 to TRBJ2-4, with TRBD1 matching over 12 bases. V gave up 3 bases and J gave up 6 bases; unmatched junction bases: 4. The CDR3 has 15 residues. Germline CDR1 reads SGDLS; CDR2 reads YYNGEE. CDR3 amino acids: CASSGGQGARNIQYF. CDR3 sequence (DNA): TGTGCCAGCAGCGGGGGACAGGGGGCGAGAAACATTCAGTACTTC. Together with reference TRBV9 and TRBJ2-4, the CDR3 gives the full variable domain: DSGVTQTPKHLITATGQRVTLRCSPRSGDLSVYWYQQSLDQGLQFLIQYYNGEERAKGNILERFSAQQFPDLHSELNLSSLELGDSALYFCASSGGQGARNIQYFGAGTRLSVL.

The rearrangement joins TRBV5-5 to TRBJ1-6; D is uncertain. This CDR3 is 15 amino acids long. The germline V gene has CDR1 SGHKS and CDR2 YYEKEE (reference sequence). With 1 base removed from V and 7 bases from J, the gap between germline ends came to 12 bases. DNA of the CDR3: TGTGCCAGCAGCTTGCGACTTAGGGAGAATTCACCCCTCCACTTT. Translated: CASSLRLRENSPLHF.

A few counts support this clonotype. J is TRBJ2-5 and V is TRBV6-5; 8 bases are shared with TRBD1. The junction had 7 bases not matched to a gene; V was cut back by 5 bases and J by 2 bases. CDR1 and CDR2 (germline): MNHEY, SVGAGI. The CDR3 is 15 residues long. This CDR3 reads CASSHFDRGQETQYF. The CDR3 nucleotides are TGTGCCAGCAGTCACTTCGACAGGGGTCAAGAGACCCAGTACTTC.

This chain uses TRBV7-3 with TRBJ2-3; tentative D call: TRBD2 (6 bases). V was cut by 6 bases and J by 3 bases, with 19 bases left in between. This CDR3 is built from 16 residues. Germline V gives CDR1 SGHTA, CDR2 FQGTGA. CDR3 DNA sequence: TGTGCCAGCAGTTCCAGTAAAGGGCGGGGTACAGATACGCAGTATTTT. Translated, it gives CASSSSKGRGTDTQYF.

In its sample, this clonotype was seen a few times. The chain has TRBV6-2 or TRBV6-3 and TRBJ1-6, with D perhaps TRBD1 (5 bases). The V end lost 7 bases, the J end lost 0 bases, and 7 bases lay between the germline ends. The length of the CDR3 is 14 residues. Germline V gene sequence: CDR1 MNHEY, CDR2 SVGEGT. CDR3 sequence (DNA): TGTGCCAGCAAAGACAGCTCCTATAATTCACCCCTCCACTTT. This gives the protein CASKDSSYNSPLHF.

This clonotype was picked up a small number of times. The V gene is TRBV20-1, the J gene TRBJ2-3; 12 bases are shared with TRBD2. Per the germline V gene, CDR1 is DFQATT and CDR2 is SNEGSKA (reference sequence). The CDR3 contains 16 residues. The V gene end was trimmed by 4 bases and the J gene end by 3 bases; junction bases not matched to a gene: 8. CDR3 in amino acids: CSAKHLAGGETDTQYF. The DNA of the CDR3 is TGCAGTGCTAAGCATCTAGCGGGGGGGGAAACAGATACGCAGTATTTT.

This chain joins TRBV7-3 and TRBJ2-1, with D maybe TRBD2 (7 bases). V lost 1 base and J lost 2, with 21 bases in between. This CDR3 has 19 residues. Germline V gene lookup returns CDR1 SGHTA and CDR2 FQGTGA. The chain's CDR3 is CASSLNSAGGPYPYNEQFF. In DNA, the CDR3 is TGTGCCAGCAGCTTAAACTCCGCCGGGGGGCCCTACCCCTACAATGAGCAGTTCTTC.

About this clonotype itself: A junction end diverges from the germline sequence, so it may reflect a read error. The DNA of the CDR3 is TGTGCCAGCAGCCCGTACAGAGGGGACAGACAGAACTTC. Amino acids: CASSPYRGDRQNF. This chain joins TRBV7-2 and TRBJ2-4; 7 bases align to TRBD1. CDR3 length equals 13 residues. Looked up from germline, CDR1 is SGHTA and CDR2 is FQGNSA. Filled out from reference TRBV7-2 and TRBJ2-4, the complete variable domain reads GAGVSQSPSNKVTEKGKDVELRCDPISGHTALYWYRQSLGQGLEFLIYFQGNSAPDKSGLPSDRFSAERTGGSVSTLTIQRTQQEDSAVYLCASSPYRGDRQNFGAGTRLSVL.

The table lists this clonotype with many counts. V gene TRBV12-3 or TRBV12-4 combines with J gene TRBJ1-2; D unresolved. The CDR3 is 12 amino acids. The V end was cut by 3 bases, the J end by 4 bases, with 6 bases between. CDR3 sequence: CASSFGTYGYTF. CDR3 in DNA: TGTGCCAGCAGTTTTGGAACCTATGGCTACACCTTC.

Ten or more counts support this clonotype. The gene calls are TRBV7-2 and TRBJ2-7; a possible D gene is TRBD1 (5 bases). V dropped 6 bases and J dropped 2 bases, with 14 bases sitting between them. The germline V gene has CDR1 SGHTA and CDR2 FQGNSA. This CDR3 region has 14 residues. CDR3 in amino acids: CASRDSRAPYEQYF. CDR3 DNA sequence: TGTGCCAGCAGGGATTCCAGGGCCCCCTACGAGCAGTACTTC. The variable domain in full, completed from reference TRBV7-2 and TRBJ2-7, reads GAGVSQSPSNKVTEKGKDVELRCDPISGHTALYWYRQSLGQGLEFLIYFQGNSAPDKSGLPSDRFSAERTGGSVSTLTIQRTQQEDSAVYLCASRDSRAPYEQYFGPGTRLTVT.

J is TRBJ2-7 and V is TRBV6-1, with 10 bases lining up with TRBD2. After removal of 4 bases from V and 7 bases from J, the junction contained 10 bases not matched to a gene. Germline V lookup: CDR1 MNHNS, CDR2 SASEGT. This CDR3 comprises 15 residues. CDR3 DNA sequence: TGTGCCAGCAGTGTCTTAAGCGGGAGGGCTGGTGAGCAGTACTTC. Protein: CASSVLSGRAGEQYF.

This clonotype was recorded only once. V is TRBV5-6 and J is TRBJ1-5; no definite D call. The CDR3 is 12 amino acids. Germline CDR1 reads SGHDT; CDR2 reads YYEEEE. Trimming removed 2 bases from V and 8 bases from J, with 8 bases in between. This CDR3 reads CASSLGSKPQHF. CDR3 nucleotide sequence: TGTGCCAGCAGCTTAGGGAGTAAGCCCCAGCATTTT.